The 30 T cell receptor beta chains listed next were all sequenced from one sample in a study of blood T cell repertoires in COVID-19. Profiled with immunoSEQ multiplex PCR; TCRdb holds only in-frame clones, not every one. The repertoire holds about 26,000 clones, with approximately 85% as singletons. Sample: peripheral blood. These receptors all come from a woman of 80 years or more with COVID-19, enrolled during active disease.

The chain is built from TRBV19 and TRBJ2-2; 11 nucleotides agree with TRBD1. This CDR3 has 16 residues. The V and J ends lost 4 bases and 4 bases, in that order; junction bases with no gene match: 5. The germline CDR1 and CDR2 sequences are LNHDA and SQIVND (reference sequence). The CDR3 DNA follows: TGTGCCAGTAGTAGGGGACAGGGGGGAAGCACCGGGGAGCTGTTTTTT. As protein: CASSRGQGGSTGELFF.

J is TRBJ1-2 and V is TRBV30; 9 bases fit TRBD1. This CDR3 comprises 13 residues. Germline V gives CDR1 GTSNPN, CDR2 SVGIG (reference sequence). With V trimmed by 2 bases and J by 11 bases, 9 bases remained unmatched. The CDR3 reads CAWSRGTGSSYTF. CDR3 nucleotide sequence: TGTGCCTGGAGTCGCGGGACAGGGTCTAGTTACACCTTC.

In this sample, this clone turned up once. The chain recombines TRBV11-2 with TRBJ1-4; D gene ambiguous. The CDR3 has 15 residues. The germline V and J ends were trimmed by 2 bases and 7 bases, with 14 bases remaining between them. The germline V gene has CDR1 SGHAT and CDR2 FQNNGV. CDR3 DNA sequence: TGTGCCAGCAGCTTACGGGGTCAATTGGGTGAAAAACTGTTTTTT. Translating it yields CASSLRGQLGEKLFF.

V is TRBV6-5 and J is TRBJ2-7, with a possible D match to TRBD1 (7 bases). V was trimmed by 4 bases and J by 4 bases, leaving 11 bases between them. Germline values: CDR1 MNHEY, CDR2 SVGAGI. The length of the CDR3 is 13 residues. The CDR3 nucleotides read TGTGCCAGCAGTTCAGGGGGGAGGTACGAGCAGTACTTC. It codes for CASSSGGRYEQYF.

The sample holds one count of this clone. The V call is TRBV3-1 (or the pseudogene TRBV3-2), the J call TRBJ2-4; 7 nucleotides align to TRBD2. V was clipped by 4 bases and J by 6 bases; unmatched bases: 9. Germline V gives CDR1 LGHDT, CDR2 YNNKEL (reference sequence). This CDR3 has 15 residues. In DNA form, the CDR3 reads TGTGCCAGCAGCCCGTGGCGGGGGTCCATAAACATTCAGTACTTC. The encoded protein is CASSPWRGSINIQYF.

This clone was detected once. The rearrangement links TRBV18 to TRBJ1-1, with D perhaps TRBD1 (6 bases). Germline V gene sequence: CDR1 KGHSH, CDR2 LQKENI. Trimming left V 3 bases short and J 8 bases short, with 13 bases between. This CDR3 has 13 amino acids. CDR3: CASSPTGFGEAFF. The CDR3, as DNA: TGTGCCAGCTCACCTACAGGGTTTGGGGAAGCTTTCTTT. The full variable domain, completed using reference TRBV18 and TRBJ1-1, is NAGVMQNPRHLVRRRGQEARLRCSPMKGHSHVYWYRQLPEEGLKFMVYLQKENIIDESGMPKERFSAEFPKEGPSILRIQQVVRGDSAAYFCASSPTGFGEAFFGQGTRLTVV.

This clone appeared once. V is TRBV7-8 and J is TRBJ2-3; D is unresolved. The ends were cut back, 5 bases at V and 4 bases at J, with 16 bases in the middle. The CDR3 runs to 15 residues. Germline assignment: CDR1 SGHVS and CDR2 FQNEAQ. CDR3 in amino acids: CASSATVPTADTQYF. The CDR3 DNA sequence: TGTGCCAGCAGCGCAACAGTACCTACGGCAGATACGCAGTATTTT.

V is TRBV5-5 and J is TRBJ1-3, with TRBD1 as a possible D gene (5 bases). Germline assignment: CDR1 SGHKS and CDR2 YYEKEE (reference sequence). V lost 1 base and J 2 bases, leaving 7 bases between the germline ends. There are 14 residues in the CDR3. The CDR3 sequence is CASSLQQAGNTIYF. As DNA, the CDR3 is TGTGCCAGCAGCTTGCAACAGGCTGGAAACACCATATATTTT.

The chain combines TRBV14 with TRBJ1-2; D uncertain. V lost 6 bases, J lost 5 bases, and 13 bases lay in between. Germline V gives CDR1 SGHDN, CDR2 FVKESK. The CDR3 has 13 amino acids. CDR3 protein: CASRSSGGYGYTF. DNA of the CDR3: TGTGCCAGCAGGTCCTCGGGAGGGTATGGCTACACCTTC.

Here the CDR3 DNA reads TGTGCCAGCAGCCAAGGGTTCTCGGGGACAGATACGCAGTATTTT. Its translation is CASSQGFSGTDTQYF. This chain connects TRBV3-1 (or the pseudogene TRBV3-2) to TRBJ2-3; perhaps TRBD2 as D (5 bases). The CDR3 is made up of 15 amino acids. Germline V gives CDR1 LGHDT, CDR2 YNNKEL (reference sequence). Trimming cost V 1 base and J 3 bases, with 11 bases left between them.

This clone has a single count. The chain combines TRBV7-2 with TRBJ1-5; TRBD1 matches at 7 bases. Germline V lookup: CDR1 SGHTA, CDR2 FQGNSA. The CDR3 is 16 residues long. Trimming removed 5 bases from V and 6 bases from J; junction bases left unmatched: 13. CDR3 DNA: TGTGCCAGCAGCCACGAGCCAATACAGGGGATTCAGCCCCAGCATTTT. Protein sequence: CASSHEPIQGIQPQHF. Combining the CDR3 with reference TRBV7-2 and TRBJ1-5 gives the whole variable domain GAGVSQSPSNKVTEKGKDVELRCDPISGHTALYWYRQSLGQGLEFLIYFQGNSAPDKSGLPSDRFSAERTGGSVSTLTIQRTQQEDSAVYLCASSHEPIQGIQPQHFGDGTRLSIL.

This chain uses TRBV9 with TRBJ2-7; 9 positions match TRBD1. Per germline, CDR1 SGDLS and CDR2 YYNGEE. This CDR3 region has 15 residues. The V segment lost 4 bases and the J segment 0 bases; nucleotides outside the gene matches: 5. The CDR3 nucleotides are TGTGCCAGCAGCAAAGGACAGGGGCCCTCCTACGAGCAGTACTTC. Encoded protein: CASSKGQGPSYEQYF.

The chain joins TRBV30 to TRBJ1-1; D is possibly TRBD1 (5 bases). The CDR3 length is 12 residues. Between the trimmed V and J ends, which lost 8 bases and 7 bases, there was a span of 17 bases. Germline V CDR1 and CDR2: GTSNPN, SVGIG (reference sequence). DNA for the CDR3: TGTGCCGGCCGAGGGGAGGTCCGTGAAGCTTTCTTT. Its protein is CAGRGEVREAFF.

The chain recombines TRBV7-3 with TRBJ1-1; 8 nucleotides line up with TRBD1. CDR3 length: 13 amino acids. Germline trimming cut 5 bases from V and 4 bases from J; bases unmatched to any gene: 3. CDR1 is SGHTA and CDR2 is FQGTGA in the germline V gene. In nucleotides, the CDR3 is TGTGCCAGCAGCCCCACAGGGGGCACTGAAGCTTTCTTT. Its translation: CASSPTGGTEAFF.

This chain links TRBV10-3 with TRBJ2-5; D remains unclear. This CDR3 region has 12 residues. Germline V gene data show CDR1 as ENHRY and CDR2 as SYGVKD. V dropped 10 bases and J dropped 1 base, with 10 bases sitting between them. The CDR3 DNA reads as TGTGCCACCGCACAGTTCCAAGAGACCCAGTACTTC. Protein: CATAQFQETQYF.

This clone has a single count. The rearrangement links TRBV7-6 to TRBJ2-3, with 8 nucleotides matching TRBD2. Per the germline V gene, CDR1 is SGHVS and CDR2 is FNYEAQ. This CDR3 region has 16 residues. The ends lost 1 base at V and 5 bases at J; junction bases unmatched: 8. CDR3 sequence (DNA): TGTGCCAGCAGCTTAGATGGCGGGGGGCGGATAGATACGCAGTATTTT. Translating it yields CASSLDGGGRIDTQYF.

The J gene is TRBJ2-7, the V gene TRBV13; TRBD1 aligns across 7 bases. The CDR3 runs to 15 residues. Germline V gives CDR1 PRHDT, CDR2 FYEKMQ (reference sequence). The trim removed 4 bases at V and 2 bases at J, leaving 8 bases unmatched. Here the CDR3 reads CASSSSPGQAYEQYF. The DNA for the CDR3 is TGTGCCAGCAGCTCCTCCCCCGGACAGGCCTACGAGCAGTACTTC.

This sequence joins TRBV7-9 and TRBJ2-5; TRBD2 agrees at 12 bases. V lost 5 bases to trimming and J lost 5 bases; unmatched junction nucleotides: 18. The CDR3 is made up of 19 amino acids. CDR1 SEHNR and CDR2 FQNEAQ come from the germline V gene (reference sequence). As DNA, the CDR3 is TGTGCCAGCAGCACCCCCAAAATAAGACTAGCGGGGGAGTCTGAGACCCAGTACTTC. As protein: CASSTPKIRLAGESETQYF. The full variable domain, rest sourced from reference TRBV7-9 and TRBJ2-5, is DTGVSQNPRHKITKRGQNVTFRCDPISEHNRLYWYRQTLGQGPEFLTYFQNEAQLEKSRLLSDRFSAERPKGSFSTLEIQRTEQGDSAMYLCASSTPKIRLAGESETQYFGPGTRLLVL.

V gene TRBV5-1 combines with J gene TRBJ2-3, with 7 bases matching TRBD1. V was pared by 4 bases and J by 3 bases, with 5 bases of the junction left unmatched. The CDR3 runs to 14 residues. The germline V gene encodes CDR1 SGHRS and CDR2 YFSETQ. CDR3 loop: CASSPGQATDTQYF. The CDR3 region has the DNA TGCGCCAGCAGCCCCGGACAGGCTACAGATACGCAGTATTTT.

CDR3 in DNA: TGTGCCAGCAGTGAAGGGCAGAATAACTATGGCTACACCTTC. The encoded protein is CASSEGQNNYGYTF. The gene calls are TRBV6-1 and TRBJ1-2; D gene unclear. The CDR3 has 14 residues. Germline CDR1 is MNHNS and CDR2 is SASEGT. V was trimmed by 1 base and J by 1 base, leaving 7 bases between them.

J is TRBJ2-1 and V is TRBV15, with TRBD2 identical over 7 bases. Trimming at V came to 8 bases and at J to 1 base, leaving 2 bases not matched to a gene. Germline lookup yields CDR1 LNHNV and CDR2 YYDKDF (reference sequence). The CDR3 loop spans 13 amino acids. CDR3 amino acids: CATREESYNEQFF. As DNA, the CDR3 is TGTGCCACCCGGGAGGAGTCCTACAATGAGCAGTTCTTC.

The chain links TRBV25-1 to TRBJ2-3; unclear D gene. Trimming removed 4 bases from V and 7 bases from J, with 9 bases in between. The CDR3 length is 12 residues. Germline V lookup: CDR1 MGHDK, CDR2 SYGVNS. The DNA for the CDR3 is TGTGCCAGCAGTGTACTCGAAAATACGCAGTATTTT. It specifies CASSVLENTQYF.

This clone was detected once. V and J are TRBV6-5 and TRBJ2-3; D gene unclear. Looked up from germline, CDR1 is MNHEY and CDR2 is SVGAGI. Trimming took off 8 bases at V and 0 bases at J, with 9 bases between the two ends. CDR3 size: 13 residues. The CDR3 spells CASQLTSTDTQYF. CDR3 DNA: TGTGCCAGCCAACTGACTAGCACAGATACGCAGTATTTT.

The chain uses TRBV5-1 and TRBJ2-3; the D gene is possibly TRBD1 (5 bases). CDR3 length equals 15 residues. Trimming left V 0 bases short and J 0 bases short, with 8 bases between. CDR1 is SGHRS and CDR2 is YFSETQ in the germline V gene. CDR3 protein: CASSLGTLSTDTQYF. The CDR3, as DNA: TGCGCCAGCAGCTTGGGGACACTTAGCACAGATACGCAGTATTTT.

The CDR3, as DNA: TGCGCCAGCAGCCAAGTACTGACAGGGGAGGCTTTCTTT. Its translation is CASSQVLTGEAFF. The genes are TRBV4-1 and TRBJ1-1; 8 positions match TRBD1. Germline CDR1 MGHRA, CDR2 YSYEKL. The CDR3 runs 13 residues. The junction had 6 bases not matched to a gene; V was cut back by 1 base and J by 11 bases.

This chain links TRBV6-2 or TRBV6-3 with TRBJ1-5, with 11 bases aligning to TRBD1. The ends lost 2 bases at V and 5 bases at J; junction bases unmatched: 2. CDR3 length equals 15 residues. CDR1 and CDR2 from the germline V gene are MNHEY and SVGEGT. CDR3 protein: CASSYGTGGHQPQHF. For the CDR3, the DNA is TGTGCCAGCAGTTACGGGACAGGGGGACATCAGCCCCAGCATTTT.

This CDR3 is CASIPGLAGTDTQYF. CDR3 nucleotides: TGTGCCAGCATCCCTGGGCTAGCGGGCACAGATACGCAGTATTTT. The chain is built from TRBV7-6 and TRBJ2-3; 7 bases line up with TRBD2. Unmatched junction bases numbered 8, after V lost 7 bases and J lost 1 base. The CDR3 runs 15 residues. Germline values: CDR1 SGHVS, CDR2 FNYEAQ.

This chain links TRBV9 with TRBJ2-3; 8 bases are shared with TRBD2. The CDR3 is 15 amino acids. The germline V gene encodes CDR1 SGDLS and CDR2 YYNGEE. The junction had 9 bases not matched to a gene; V was cut back by 4 bases and J by 5 bases. The CDR3 DNA reads as TGTGCCAGCAGCTACGAGGCGGGGGGTCAAGATACGCAGTATTTT. Translated: CASSYEAGGQDTQYF.

V gene TRBV2 combines with J gene TRBJ1-3; D not certain. From germline, CDR1 is SNHLY and CDR2 FYNNEI. The CDR3 loop spans 17 amino acids. Trimming pared 4 bases from V and 2 bases from J, leaving 18 bases between. The CDR3 sequence is CASSGQTPGKPGNTIYF. Written as DNA, the CDR3 is TGTGCCAGCAGTGGGCAGACACCCGGGAAGCCTGGAAACACCATATATTTT.

The chain recombines TRBV6-1 with TRBJ1-3; D unresolved. Germline lookup yields CDR1 MNHNS and CDR2 SASEGT. This CDR3 is 14 amino acids long. Trimming removed 2 bases from V and 3 bases from J, with 8 bases in between. Written as DNA, the CDR3 is TGTGCCAGCAGTGAAACAGCCGGTGGAAACACCATATATTTT. Translation gives CASSETAGGNTIYF.